What follows are 26 T cell receptor beta chains derived from one specimen sequenced in a study of T cell responses to AZD1222 COVID-19 vaccine. Assay used: immunoSEQ multiplex PCR; TCRdb lists only in-frame clones, some missing. Of some 56,000 clones in the sample, 89% were seen once. Sequenced here: peripheral blood, sampled 28 days after the second AZD1222 dose. All receptors come from an adult who received the AZD1222 COVID-19 vaccine.

J is TRBJ1-1 and V is TRBV19; 7 bases match TRBD1. The J segment lost 7 bases and the V segment lost 6 bases, leaving 11 bases of the junction unmatched. Per germline, CDR1 LNHDA and CDR2 SQIVND (reference sequence). The CDR3 is made up of 14 amino acids. CDR3 sequence reads: CASSPSGTANEAFF. As DNA, the CDR3 is TGTGCCAGTAGCCCGTCCGGGACAGCTAATGAAGCTTTCTTT.

The chain couples TRBV4-1 to TRBJ2-5; 7 positions agree with TRBD2. The CDR3 has 18 residues. The germline gives CDR1 MGHRA, CDR2 YSYEKL. V dropped 3 bases and J dropped 5; count of bases not matched to a gene: 18. The CDR3 nucleotides are TGCGCCAGCAGCCAGGAGGGCGGGGGACCGCGGGGCAGGGAGACCCAGTACTTC. It yields the protein CASSQEGGGPRGRETQYF.

CDR3 DNA: TGTGCCAGCAGCTTTACAAGTGAAGCTTTCTTT. It codes for CASSFTSEAFF. The rearrangement uses TRBV5-5 and TRBJ1-1; D not resolved. CDR1 SGHKS and CDR2 YYEKEE come from the germline V gene (reference sequence). Trimming stripped 2 bases from V and 7 bases from J, with 6 bases between. The CDR3 length is 11 residues.

The chain is built from TRBV29-1 and TRBJ2-7; the match to TRBD1 covers 8 bases. Germline V gene data show CDR1 as SQVTM and CDR2 as ANQGSEA. Trimming at V came to 3 bases and at J to 7 bases, leaving 20 bases not matched to a gene. This CDR3 region has 17 residues. The CDR3 sequence: CSVDVDRAFFGYSEQYF. The DNA of the CDR3 is TGCAGCGTTGACGTGGACAGGGCTTTCTTTGGGTATTCGGAGCAGTACTTC.

This rearrangement joins TRBV3-1 (or the pseudogene TRBV3-2) to TRBJ2-1; D is possibly TRBD1 (6 bases). This CDR3 contains 15 residues. Germline lookup yields CDR1 LGHDT and CDR2 YNNKEL (reference sequence). V lost 5 bases to trimming and J lost 0 bases, with 11 bases between them. CDR3 region: CASSYGQSSYNEQFF. CDR3 sequence (DNA): TGTGCCAGCAGCTATGGACAGAGCTCCTACAATGAGCAGTTCTTC.

The rearrangement joins TRBV30 to TRBJ2-2; D is ambiguous. The CDR3 sequence is 11 residues long. Germline V CDR1 and CDR2: GTSNPN, SVGIG (reference sequence). V was cut by 2 bases and J by 6 bases, with 4 bases left in between. CDR3 residues: CAWSNPGELFF. The CDR3 DNA sequence: TGTGCCTGGAGTAATCCCGGGGAGCTGTTTTTT.

V gene TRBV28 combines with J gene TRBJ2-3, with 7 bases lining up with TRBD1. The CDR3 extends over 14 amino acids. CDR1 and CDR2 (germline): MDHEN, SYDVKM. V lost 7 bases, J lost 3 bases, and 7 bases stayed unmatched. The CDR3: CASIGSQGTDTQYF. CDR3 nucleotide sequence: TGTGCCAGCATTGGTTCACAGGGGACAGATACGCAGTATTTT.

This chain connects TRBV5-6 to TRBJ2-5; D may be TRBD2 (6 bases). This CDR3 contains 16 residues. V was shortened by 4 bases and J by 1 base, with 17 bases between the two germline ends. Germline-derived CDR1 and CDR2 are SGHDT and YYEEEE. CDR3 nucleotides: TGTGCCAGCAGCGTAAACCGGGGGTCGGGCCAAGAGACCCAGTACTTC. Protein product: CASSVNRGSGQETQYF.

The chain is built from TRBV28 and TRBJ2-5; a possible D gene is TRBD1 (6 bases). Trimming removed 7 bases at V and 4 bases at J, with 19 bases between. Germline loops: CDR1 MDHEN, CDR2 SYDVKM. This CDR3 spans 15 amino acids. CDR3: CASKLQGNDRETQYF. DNA of the CDR3: TGTGCCAGCAAACTACAGGGAAACGATCGAGAGACCCAGTACTTC.

The chain employs TRBV5-1 and TRBJ2-5; the D gene is possibly TRBD2 (6 bases). Trimming left V 4 bases short and J 0 bases short, with 16 bases between. Germline V CDR1 and CDR2: SGHRS, YFSETQ. The CDR3 length is 16 residues. CDR3 residues: CASSPRRGTYQETQYF. DNA for the CDR3: TGCGCCAGCAGCCCCCGCCGGGGGACGTACCAAGAGACCCAGTACTTC.

This clone came up once. The J gene is TRBJ2-7, the V gene TRBV5-1; the D gene is possibly TRBD1 (6 bases). V was shortened by 1 base and J by 5 bases, with 13 bases between the two germline ends. The CDR3 has 14 amino acids. CDR1 SGHRS and CDR2 YFSETQ come from the germline V gene. CDR3 nucleotides: TGCGCCAGCAGCTTGTGGGGGCTCTCAGACGAGCAGTACTTC. Translated: CASSLWGLSDEQYF.

The gene calls are TRBV5-4 and TRBJ2-3, with 12 bases identical to TRBD2. V shed 4 bases, J shed 4 bases, and the junction held 7 bases outside the gene matches. This CDR3 has 16 amino acids. Germline values: CDR1 SGHNT, CDR2 YYREEE (reference sequence). In DNA, the CDR3 is TGTGCCAGCAGCCGTGAGACTAGCGGGGGCCCAGATACGCAGTATTTT. This gives the protein CASSRETSGGPDTQYF.

The chain uses TRBV6-5 and TRBJ2-5; the D gene could be TRBD1 or TRBD2 (5 bases each). With 0 bases removed from V and 4 bases from J, the gap between germline ends came to 15 bases. This CDR3 has 16 amino acids. Germline-derived CDR1 and CDR2 are MNHEY and SVGAGI. This chain's CDR3 is CASSYSGTLVTETQYF. In nucleotides, the CDR3 is TGTGCCAGCAGTTACTCGGGGACCCTCGTAACAGAGACCCAGTACTTC.

The chain carries TRBV12-3 or TRBV12-4 and TRBJ2-7; D not certain. The CDR3 covers 13 residues. V was shortened by 3 bases and J by 6 bases, with 12 bases between the two germline ends. The CDR3 protein is CASSFGRPSEQYF. The CDR3 region has the DNA TGTGCCAGCAGTTTCGGGCGGCCTAGCGAGCAGTACTTC.

The chain couples TRBV5-6 to TRBJ2-7; D is ambiguous. V lost 2 bases to trimming and J lost 0 bases, with 3 bases between them. Germline V gene lookup returns CDR1 SGHDT and CDR2 YYEEEE. This CDR3 comprises 12 residues. The CDR3 sequence: CASSFSSYEQYF. CDR3 bases: TGTGCCAGCAGCTTTAGCTCCTACGAGCAGTACTTC.

This clone was detected only once. The chain links TRBV20-1 to TRBJ2-7; D might be TRBD1 or TRBD2, each matching 5 bases. The CDR3 covers 15 residues. Trimming took 3 bases from V and 1 from J, leaving 16 bases between them. Germline V gene data show CDR1 as DFQATT and CDR2 as SNEGSKA (reference sequence). CDR3: CSASTPGLLSYEQYF. CDR3 in DNA: TGCAGTGCTAGTACGCCGGGGCTGCTATCCTACGAGCAGTACTTC.

The chain recombines TRBV5-1 with TRBJ2-7; a possible D gene is TRBD1 (6 bases). The ends were cut back, 0 bases at V and 6 bases at J, with 13 bases in the middle. The germline gives CDR1 SGHRS, CDR2 YFSETQ. The CDR3 length is 14 residues. The CDR3 reads CASSLAMGAAEQYF. The CDR3, as DNA: TGCGCCAGCAGCTTGGCGATGGGGGCGGCCGAGCAGTACTTC.

This clone was observed a single time. The V and J genes are TRBV5-1 and TRBJ1-5, with D possibly being TRBD1 (5 bases). Trimming stripped 0 bases from V and 5 bases from J, with 9 bases between. The CDR3 runs to 14 residues. Germline V CDR1 and CDR2: SGHRS, YFSETQ. The CDR3 reads CASSLDQGDQPQHF. The CDR3 DNA follows: TGCGCCAGCAGCTTGGATCAGGGCGATCAGCCCCAGCATTTT.

The chain joins TRBV7-3 to TRBJ2-3, with 7 nucleotides matching TRBD1. The CDR3 covers 15 residues. Trimming took 5 bases from V and 4 from J; bases not matched to a gene: 9. The germline gives CDR1 SGHTA, CDR2 FQGTGA. The CDR3 DNA follows: TGTGCCAGCAGCGTTACAGGGGTGGGGGCAGATACGCAGTATTTT. Its protein product is CASSVTGVGADTQYF.

The chain has TRBV20-1 and TRBJ1-2; D remains ambiguous. The CDR3 is 10 residues long. Trimming shortened V by 6 bases and J by 7 bases, and 9 bases separated the two germline ends. Germline V gives CDR1 DFQATT, CDR2 SNEGSKA (reference sequence). The CDR3 nucleotides read TGCAGTGCGATTACGGGTGGCTACACCTTC. The encoded protein is CSAITGGYTF.

The chain recombines TRBV19 with TRBJ1-1; D gene ambiguous. Trimming cost V 3 bases and J 1 base, with 12 bases left between them. CDR1 is LNHDA and CDR2 is SQIVND in the germline V gene (reference sequence). There are 15 residues in the CDR3. The CDR3 spells CASSIDGSRNTEAFF. The DNA for the CDR3 is TGTGCCAGTAGTATTGACGGCAGTCGGAACACTGAAGCTTTCTTT. The full variable domain, completed using reference TRBV19 and TRBJ1-1, is DGGITQSPKYLFRKEGQNVTLSCEQNLNHDAMYWYRQDPGQGLRLIYYSQIVNDFQKGDIAEGYSVSREKKESFPLTVTSAQKNPTAFYLCASSIDGSRNTEAFFGQGTRLTVV.

CDR3 DNA sequence: TGCGCCAGCAGCCAGTGGACAGGGATGAACACTGAAGCTTTCTTT. Protein product: CASSQWTGMNTEAFF. This chain connects TRBV4-3 to TRBJ1-1; the match to TRBD1 covers 8 bases. Germline CDR1 LGHNA, CDR2 YSLEER. Trimming took 3 bases from V and 0 from J; bases not matched to a gene: 3. The CDR3 runs to 15 residues.

The genes are TRBV19 and TRBJ2-6; D gene unclear. V was pared by 4 bases and J by 0 bases, with 13 bases between. Germline lookup yields CDR1 LNHDA and CDR2 SQIVND (reference sequence). The CDR3 sequence is 17 residues long. The CDR3 spells CASSRHLSLSGANVLTF. For the CDR3, the DNA is TGTGCCAGTAGTAGACACCTCTCCCTCTCTGGGGCCAACGTCCTGACTTTC.

This chain connects TRBV12-5 to TRBJ2-1; perhaps TRBD1 as D (6 bases). This CDR3 has 15 amino acids. Germline V gives CDR1 LGHNT, CDR2 FRNRAP. V was cut by 0 bases and J by 4 bases, with 10 bases left in between. The CDR3 DNA reads TGTGCTAGTGGTTTGGTATCAGGGGTATACAATGAGCAGTTCTTC. It yields the protein CASGLVSGVYNEQFF.

V gene TRBV6-5 combines with J gene TRBJ2-7; D call uncertain. CDR1 is MNHEY and CDR2 is SVGAGI in the germline V gene. Trimming stripped 0 bases from V and 11 bases from J, with 14 bases between. This CDR3 has 13 amino acids. The CDR3 DNA is TGTGCCAGCAGTTACTCTGGTAGGAGACCGGAGTACTTC. Amino acids: CASSYSGRRPEYF.

This chain links TRBV5-4 with TRBJ2-3, with D perhaps matching TRBD1 (10 bases). CDR3 length equals 20 residues. The germline CDR1 and CDR2 sequences are SGHNT and YYREEE (reference sequence). With 4 bases removed from V and 4 bases from J, the gap between germline ends came to 31 bases. CDR3 sequence (DNA): TGTGCCAGCAGCCGAGACAGGGGGCATATACCGGGACTAGCCCCAGATACGCAGTATTTT. It encodes CASSRDRGHIPGLAPDTQYF.